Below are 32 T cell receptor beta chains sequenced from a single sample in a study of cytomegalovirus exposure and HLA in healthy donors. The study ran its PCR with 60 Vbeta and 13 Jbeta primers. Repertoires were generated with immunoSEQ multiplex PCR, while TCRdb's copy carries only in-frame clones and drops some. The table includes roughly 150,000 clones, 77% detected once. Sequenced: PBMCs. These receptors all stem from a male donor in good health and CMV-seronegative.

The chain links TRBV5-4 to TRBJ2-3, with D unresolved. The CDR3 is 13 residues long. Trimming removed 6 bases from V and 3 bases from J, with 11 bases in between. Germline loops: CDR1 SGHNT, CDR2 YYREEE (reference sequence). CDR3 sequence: CASMVVSTDTQYF. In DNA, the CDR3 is TGTGCCAGCATGGTAGTGAGTACAGATACGCAGTATTTT.

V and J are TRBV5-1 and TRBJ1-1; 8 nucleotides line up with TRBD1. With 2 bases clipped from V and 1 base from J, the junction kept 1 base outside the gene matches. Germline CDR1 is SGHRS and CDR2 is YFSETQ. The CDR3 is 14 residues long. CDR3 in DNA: TGCGCCAGCAGCTTAGGGACAGGGAACACTGAAGCTTTCTTT. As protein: CASSLGTGNTEAFF.

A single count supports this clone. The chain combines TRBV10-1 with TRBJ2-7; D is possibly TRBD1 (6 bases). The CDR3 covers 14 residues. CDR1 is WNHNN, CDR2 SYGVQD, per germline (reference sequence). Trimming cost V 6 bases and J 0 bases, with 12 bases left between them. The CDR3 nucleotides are TGCGCCAGCAGCGCGGACAGCTTCTCCTACGAGCAGTACTTC. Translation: CASSADSFSYEQYF.

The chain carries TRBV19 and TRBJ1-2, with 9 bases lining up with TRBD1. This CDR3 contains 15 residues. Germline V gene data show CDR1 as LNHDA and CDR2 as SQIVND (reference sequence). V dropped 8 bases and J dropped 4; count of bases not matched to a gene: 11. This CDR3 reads CASGKQGAGSYGYTF. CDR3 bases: TGTGCCAGTGGTAAACAGGGGGCGGGGTCCTATGGCTACACCTTC.

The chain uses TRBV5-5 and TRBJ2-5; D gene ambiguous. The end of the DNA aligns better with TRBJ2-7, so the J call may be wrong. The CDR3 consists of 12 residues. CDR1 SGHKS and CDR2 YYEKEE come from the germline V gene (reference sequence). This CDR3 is CASSFLSYEQYF. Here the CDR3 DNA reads TGTGCCAGCAGCTTCTTATCCTACGAGCAGTACTTC.

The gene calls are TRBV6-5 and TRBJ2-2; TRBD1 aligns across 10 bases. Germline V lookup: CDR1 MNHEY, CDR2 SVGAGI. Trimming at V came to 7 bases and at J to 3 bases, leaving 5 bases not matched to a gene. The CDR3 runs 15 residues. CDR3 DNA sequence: TGTGCCAGCACCCGCGACAGGGGGCACACCGGGGAGCTGTTTTTT. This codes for CASTRDRGHTGELFF.

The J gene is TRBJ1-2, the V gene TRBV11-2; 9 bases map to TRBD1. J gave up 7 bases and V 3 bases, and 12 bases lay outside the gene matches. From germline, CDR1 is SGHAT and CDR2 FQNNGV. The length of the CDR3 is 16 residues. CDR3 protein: CASSLRSPGQGIGYTF. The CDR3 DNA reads TGTGCCAGCAGCTTGCGAAGTCCGGGACAGGGAATTGGCTACACCTTC.

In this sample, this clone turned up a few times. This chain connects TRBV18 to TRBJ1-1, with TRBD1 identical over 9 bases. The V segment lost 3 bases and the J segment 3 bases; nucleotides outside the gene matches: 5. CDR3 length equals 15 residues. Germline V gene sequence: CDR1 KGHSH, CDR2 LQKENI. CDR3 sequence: CASSPDRGLDTEAFF. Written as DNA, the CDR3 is TGTGCCAGCTCACCGGACAGGGGTCTGGACACTGAAGCTTTCTTT.

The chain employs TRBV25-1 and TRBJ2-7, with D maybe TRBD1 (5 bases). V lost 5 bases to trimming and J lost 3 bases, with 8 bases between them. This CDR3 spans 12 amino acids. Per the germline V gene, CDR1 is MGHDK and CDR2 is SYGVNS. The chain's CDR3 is CASSPRDYEQYF. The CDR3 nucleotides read TGTGCCAGCAGTCCCAGGGACTACGAGCAGTACTTC.

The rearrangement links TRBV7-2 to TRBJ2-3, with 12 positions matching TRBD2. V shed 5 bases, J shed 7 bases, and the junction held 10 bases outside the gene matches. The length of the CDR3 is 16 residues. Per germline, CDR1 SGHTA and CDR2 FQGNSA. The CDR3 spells CASSPQRLAGANTQYF. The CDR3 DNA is TGTGCCAGCAGCCCTCAGAGACTAGCGGGAGCAAATACGCAGTATTTT.

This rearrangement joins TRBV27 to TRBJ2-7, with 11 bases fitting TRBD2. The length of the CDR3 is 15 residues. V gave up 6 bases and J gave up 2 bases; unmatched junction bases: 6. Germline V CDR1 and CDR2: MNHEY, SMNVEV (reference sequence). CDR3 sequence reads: CASRLVAGGAYEQYF. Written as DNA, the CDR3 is TGTGCCAGCAGGTTGGTAGCGGGAGGGGCCTACGAGCAGTACTTC.

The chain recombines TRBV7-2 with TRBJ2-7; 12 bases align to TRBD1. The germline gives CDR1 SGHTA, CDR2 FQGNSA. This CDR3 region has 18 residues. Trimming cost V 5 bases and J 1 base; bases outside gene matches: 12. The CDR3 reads CASSPSSGTGGASYEQYF. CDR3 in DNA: TGTGCCAGCAGCCCCTCCTCCGGGACAGGGGGCGCGTCCTACGAGCAGTACTTC.

CDR3 sequence (DNA): TGTGCCAGCAGCTTACGCGGGACAGGGGGTCCCTACGAGCAGTACTTC. It encodes CASSLRGTGGPYEQYF. The chain couples TRBV7-3 to TRBJ2-7; 11 bases agree with TRBD1. With 2 bases clipped from V and 2 bases from J, the junction kept 5 bases outside the gene matches. The CDR3 runs to 16 residues. The germline V gene has CDR1 SGHTA and CDR2 FQGTGA.

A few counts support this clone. CDR3 loop: CASSLVRGITSGGAETQYF. DNA for the CDR3: TGTGCCAGCAGCTTAGTCAGGGGCATTACCAGCGGGGGGGCAGAGACCCAGTACTTC. The chain carries TRBV7-9 and TRBJ2-5, with 10 positions matching TRBD2. Germline CDR1 SEHNR, CDR2 FQNEAQ (reference sequence). Trimming at V came to 1 base and at J to 4 bases, leaving 15 bases not matched to a gene. The CDR3 spans 19 residues. The whole variable domain, filled in from reference TRBV7-9 and TRBJ2-5, reads DTGVSQNPRHKITKRGQNVTFRCDPISEHNRLYWYRQTLGQGPEFLTYFQNEAQLEKSRLLSDRFSAERPKGSFSTLEIQRTEQGDSAMYLCASSLVRGITSGGAETQYFGPGTRLLVL.

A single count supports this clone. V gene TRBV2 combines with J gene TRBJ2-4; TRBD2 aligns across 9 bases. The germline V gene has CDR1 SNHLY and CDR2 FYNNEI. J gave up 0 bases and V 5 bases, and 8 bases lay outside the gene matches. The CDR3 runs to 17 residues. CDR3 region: CASSLTSGPLAKNIQYF. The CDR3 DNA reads TGTGCCAGCAGTTTAACTAGCGGGCCTCTAGCCAAAAACATTCAGTACTTC.

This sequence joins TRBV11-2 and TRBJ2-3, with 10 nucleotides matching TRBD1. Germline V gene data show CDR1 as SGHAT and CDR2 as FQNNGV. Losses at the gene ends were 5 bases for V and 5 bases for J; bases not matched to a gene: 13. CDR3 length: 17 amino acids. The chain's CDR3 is CASSLKLTGGGGDTQYF. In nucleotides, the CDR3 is TGTGCCAGCAGCCTAAAATTGACAGGGGGCGGAGGAGATACGCAGTATTTT.

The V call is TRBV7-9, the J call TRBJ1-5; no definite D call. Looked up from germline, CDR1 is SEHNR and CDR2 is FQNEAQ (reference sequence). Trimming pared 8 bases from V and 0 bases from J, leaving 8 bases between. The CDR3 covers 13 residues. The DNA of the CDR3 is TGTGCCAGCGGACTCAATAGCAATCAGCCCCAGCATTTT. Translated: CASGLNSNQPQHF.

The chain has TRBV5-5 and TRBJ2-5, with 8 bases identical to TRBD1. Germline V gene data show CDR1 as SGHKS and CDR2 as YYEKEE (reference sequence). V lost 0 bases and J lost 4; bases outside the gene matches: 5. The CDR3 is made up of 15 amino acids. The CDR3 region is CASSLAGGGGETQYF. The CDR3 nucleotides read TGTGCCAGCAGCTTGGCAGGGGGCGGAGGAGAGACCCAGTACTTC.

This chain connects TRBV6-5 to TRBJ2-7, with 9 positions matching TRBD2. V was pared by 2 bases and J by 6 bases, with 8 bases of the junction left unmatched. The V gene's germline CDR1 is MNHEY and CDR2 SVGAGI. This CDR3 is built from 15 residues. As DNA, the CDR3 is TGTGCCAGCAGTTACGAAGCTAGCGGGGTTCGCGAGCAGTACTTC. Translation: CASSYEASGVREQYF.

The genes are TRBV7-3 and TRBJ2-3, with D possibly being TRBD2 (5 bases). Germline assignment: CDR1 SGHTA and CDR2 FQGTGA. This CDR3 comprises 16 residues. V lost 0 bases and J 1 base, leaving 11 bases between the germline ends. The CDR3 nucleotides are TGTGCCAGCAGCTTAACTGTCGGTAGCGGCACAGATACGCAGTATTTT. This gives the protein CASSLTVGSGTDTQYF.

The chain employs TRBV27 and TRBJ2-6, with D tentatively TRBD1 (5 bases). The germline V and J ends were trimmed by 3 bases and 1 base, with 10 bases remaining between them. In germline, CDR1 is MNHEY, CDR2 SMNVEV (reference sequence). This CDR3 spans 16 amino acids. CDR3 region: CASSLSSGSGANVLTF. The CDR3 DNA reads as TGTGCCAGCAGTTTGTCCTCAGGGTCTGGGGCCAACGTCCTGACTTTC.

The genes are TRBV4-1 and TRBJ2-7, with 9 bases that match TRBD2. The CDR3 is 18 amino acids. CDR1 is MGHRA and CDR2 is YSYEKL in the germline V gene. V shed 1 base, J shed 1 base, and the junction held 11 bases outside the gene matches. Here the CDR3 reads CASSQAGVAGEGSYEQYF. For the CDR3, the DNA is TGCGCCAGCAGCCAAGCCGGGGTAGCGGGGGAAGGATCCTACGAGCAGTACTTC.

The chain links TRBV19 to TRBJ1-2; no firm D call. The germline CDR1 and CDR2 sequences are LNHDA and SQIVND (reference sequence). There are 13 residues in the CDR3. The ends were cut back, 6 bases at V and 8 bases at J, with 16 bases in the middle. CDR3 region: CASSPTGIRGYTF. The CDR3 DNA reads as TGTGCCAGTAGCCCGACGGGGATTAGGGGCTACACCTTC.

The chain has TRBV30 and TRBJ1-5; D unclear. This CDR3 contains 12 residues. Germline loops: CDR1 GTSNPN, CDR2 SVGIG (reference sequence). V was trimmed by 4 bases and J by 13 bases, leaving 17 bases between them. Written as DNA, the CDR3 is TGTGCCTGGATCAGGTCACCGGCTCCACAGCATTTT. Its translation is CAWIRSPAPQHF.

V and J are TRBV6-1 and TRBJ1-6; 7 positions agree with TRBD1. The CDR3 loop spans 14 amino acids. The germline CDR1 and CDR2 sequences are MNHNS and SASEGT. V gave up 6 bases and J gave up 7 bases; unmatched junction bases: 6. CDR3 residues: CASRVKGANSPLHF. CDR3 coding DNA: TGTGCCAGCAGGGTAAAGGGGGCGAATTCACCCCTCCACTTT.

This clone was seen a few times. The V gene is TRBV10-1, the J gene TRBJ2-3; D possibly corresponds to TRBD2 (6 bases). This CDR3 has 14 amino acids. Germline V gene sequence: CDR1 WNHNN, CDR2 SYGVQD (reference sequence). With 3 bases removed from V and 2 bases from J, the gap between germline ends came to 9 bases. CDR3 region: CASSDGRHTDTQYF. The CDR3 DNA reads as TGCGCCAGCAGTGACGGGAGACACACAGATACGCAGTATTTT.

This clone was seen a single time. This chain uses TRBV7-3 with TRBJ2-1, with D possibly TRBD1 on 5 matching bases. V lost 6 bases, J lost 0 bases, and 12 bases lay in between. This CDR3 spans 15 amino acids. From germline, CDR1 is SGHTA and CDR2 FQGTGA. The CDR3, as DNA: TGTGCCAGCAGTCCGGACATGAGCTCCTACAATGAGCAGTTCTTC. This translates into CASSPDMSSYNEQFF.

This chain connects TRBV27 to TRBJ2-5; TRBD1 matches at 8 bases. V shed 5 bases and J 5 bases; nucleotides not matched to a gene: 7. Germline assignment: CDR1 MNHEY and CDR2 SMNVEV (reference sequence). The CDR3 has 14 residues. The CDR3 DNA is TGTGCCAGCAGTAGGCTACAGGGGGGCGAGACCCAGTACTTC. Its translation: CASSRLQGGETQYF.

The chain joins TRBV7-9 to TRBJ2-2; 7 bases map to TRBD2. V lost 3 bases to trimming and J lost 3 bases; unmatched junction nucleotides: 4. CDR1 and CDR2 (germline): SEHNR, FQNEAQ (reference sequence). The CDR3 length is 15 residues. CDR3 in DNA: TGTGCCAGCAGCTTCTCGGGGGGAGACACCGGGGAGCTGTTTTTT. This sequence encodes CASSFSGGDTGELFF.

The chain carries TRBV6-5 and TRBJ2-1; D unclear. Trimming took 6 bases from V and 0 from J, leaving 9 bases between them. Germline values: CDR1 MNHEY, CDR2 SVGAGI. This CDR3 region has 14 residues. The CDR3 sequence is CASSRVGSYNEQFF. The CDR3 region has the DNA TGTGCCAGCAGCCGGGTGGGCTCCTACAATGAGCAGTTCTTC.

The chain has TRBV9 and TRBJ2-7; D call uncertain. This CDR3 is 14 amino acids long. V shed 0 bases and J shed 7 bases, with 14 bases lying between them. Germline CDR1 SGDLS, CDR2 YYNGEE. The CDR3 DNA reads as TGTGCCAGCAGCGTAGGAACGGTCCACGAGGAGCAGTACTTC. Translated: CASSVGTVHEEQYF.

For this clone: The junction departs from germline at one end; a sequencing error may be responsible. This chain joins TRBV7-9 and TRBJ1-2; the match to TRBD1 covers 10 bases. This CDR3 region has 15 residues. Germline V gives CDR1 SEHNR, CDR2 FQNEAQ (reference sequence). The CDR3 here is CSSSLRDRGSYGYTF. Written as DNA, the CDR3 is TGTTCCAGCAGCTTACGGGACAGGGGCTCCTATGGCTACACCTTC.